The 12 T cell receptor beta chains given below trace back to one sample, sequenced in a study of response to subunit inactivated influenza vaccine. MiXCR was run by TCRdb on the RT-PCR reads, yielding one entry per CDR3 protein. The sample has hundreds of thousands of distinct CDR3 sequences; 7.6% are singletons. Source: PBMCs from blood, taken less than 30 months after vaccination. The receptors here all came from a man between 45 and 75 years old who received an inactivated influenza vaccine.

This clonotype was counted between two and nine times. The gene calls are TRBV10-3 and TRBJ2-1; TRBD2 matches 9 bases. V lost 10 bases and J lost 3; bases outside the gene matches: 10. Germline loops: CDR1 ENHRY, CDR2 SYGVKD. The CDR3 consists of 15 residues. The CDR3 region is CASWGGGAVYNEQFF. The CDR3 nucleotides read TGTGCCAGTTGGGGCGGGGGGGCGGTCTACAATGAGCAGTTCTTC.

The table lists this clonotype with many counts. The rearrangement uses TRBV24-1 and TRBJ1-1; tentative D call: TRBD1 (6 bases). The CDR3 covers 15 residues. The germline CDR1 and CDR2 sequences are KGHDR and SFDVKD. V was shortened by 7 bases and J by 1 base, with 15 bases between the two germline ends. CDR3 amino acids: CATRAPGQKNTEAFF. As DNA, the CDR3 is TGTGCCACCAGAGCTCCGGGACAAAAGAACACTGAAGCTTTCTTT.

This rearrangement joins TRBV29-1 to TRBJ2-3, with 10 nucleotides matching TRBD2. The germline gives CDR1 SQVTM, CDR2 ANQGSEA. The CDR3 loop spans 16 amino acids. V dropped 0 bases and J dropped 6; count of bases not matched to a gene: 9. CDR3 nucleotides: TGCAGCGTTGAAGAATTTCCTAGCGGGAGATCGGATACGCAGTATTTT. It translates to CSVEEFPSGRSDTQYF.

The rearrangement uses TRBV6-5 and TRBJ2-3; 10 bases map to TRBD2. The CDR3 spans 15 residues. V shed 5 bases and J 2 bases; nucleotides not matched to a gene: 4. From germline, CDR1 is MNHEY and CDR2 SVGAGI. DNA of the CDR3: TGTGCCAGCAGTACTCTAGCGGGAGCCACAGATACGCAGTATTTT. This encodes CASSTLAGATDTQYF.

The gene calls are TRBV28 and TRBJ2-7; D might be TRBD1 (6 bases). The V gene's germline CDR1 is MDHEN and CDR2 SYDVKM. This CDR3 is built from 14 residues. V dropped 7 bases and J dropped 3 bases, with 16 bases sitting between them. In DNA, the CDR3 is TGTGCCAGCAACCGCCCCGACAGGATCTACGAGCAGTACTTC. Translated: CASNRPDRIYEQYF.

To note about this clonotype: The CDR3 does not end in the conserved phenylalanine or tryptophan, so this is likely a read error. The CDR3 sequence: CASSRLGPPSTDTQYS. As DNA, the CDR3 is TGTGCCAGCAGCCGACTGGGACCCCCTAGCACAGATACGCAGTATTCT. The J gene is TRBJ2-3, the V gene TRBV3-1; either TRBD1 or TRBD2 may fit D (5 bases each). The CDR3 extends over 16 amino acids. Between the trimmed V and J ends, which lost 4 bases and 0 bases, there was a span of 14 bases. Looked up from germline, CDR1 is LGHDT and CDR2 is YNNKEL (reference sequence).

V is TRBV6-5 and J is TRBJ2-1; D gene uncertain. Germline CDR1 MNHEY, CDR2 SVGAGI. Trimming shortened V by 0 bases and J by 8 bases, and 14 bases separated the two germline ends. The CDR3 loop spans 15 amino acids. The CDR3 here is CASSYSYTSGYEQFF. The CDR3 DNA reads as TGTGCCAGCAGTTACTCGTACACCTCCGGGTATGAGCAGTTCTTC.

This chain uses TRBV11-2 with TRBJ2-5, with 9 bases lining up with TRBD2. After removal of 5 bases from V and 5 bases from J, the junction contained 9 bases not matched to a gene. The CDR3 is 15 residues long. Germline V lookup: CDR1 SGHAT, CDR2 FQNNGV. For the CDR3, the DNA is TGTGCCAGCAGCCGACTAGCGGACCCCTTCGAGACCCAGTACTTC. It is translated as CASSRLADPFETQYF.

V usage is TRBV20-1 and J usage is TRBJ2-7; 9 bases align to TRBD1. CDR1 and CDR2 (germline): DFQATT, SNEGSKA (reference sequence). Losses at the gene ends were 3 bases for V and 3 bases for J; bases not matched to a gene: 6. This CDR3 spans 14 amino acids. The CDR3 DNA follows: TGCAGTGCTAGCCCGGGACAGGGAAACTACGAGCAGTACTTC. Amino acid sequence: CSASPGQGNYEQYF.

This clonotype appeared a few times. The chain employs TRBV12-3 or TRBV12-4 and TRBJ2-1; 7 positions agree with TRBD1. CDR3 size: 13 residues. V was pared by 6 bases and J by 7 bases, with 6 bases of the junction left unmatched. CDR3: CASRVGTDNEQFF. In nucleotides, the CDR3 is TGTGCCAGCAGAGTCGGGACAGATAATGAGCAGTTCTTC.

The table lists this clonotype with a few counts. The rearrangement joins TRBV28 to TRBJ1-5; D ambiguous. The CDR3 has 13 residues. Trimming took off 2 bases at V and 5 bases at J, with 7 bases between the two ends. CDR1 and CDR2 from the germline V gene are MDHEN and SYDVKM. CDR3 nucleotides: TGTGCCAGCAGTTTACCGGGCCATCAGCCCCAGCATTTT. This codes for CASSLPGHQPQHF.

This clonotype showed up many times. The chain joins TRBV5-1 to TRBJ2-7; D not resolved. Germline loops: CDR1 SGHRS, CDR2 YFSETQ. Trimming took off 0 bases at V and 1 base at J, with 11 bases between the two ends. This CDR3 is built from 15 residues. CDR3 DNA sequence: TGCGCCAGCAGCTTGGGACCAGGTGTATCCTACGAGCAGTACTTC. As protein: CASSLGPGVSYEQYF.